This TCR beta chain is from a study of blood T cell repertoires in COVID-19. Worth noting for this clone: The junction departs from the called germline gene at one end, perhaps through a read error.

Assay used: immunoSEQ multiplex PCR; TCRdb lists only in-frame clones, some missing. Among about 150,000 clones listed, 80% to 90% were seen once. The sequenced sample consisted of peripheral blood. The receptor was isolated from a woman in her forties or fifties with active or convalescent COVID-19.

The CDR3 here is CASSKVIQGAAF. The CDR3 DNA reads TGTGCCAGCAGCAAAGTGATACAGGGGGCCGCCTTC. V is TRBV28 and J is TRBJ1-2, with 9 bases matching TRBD1. The CDR3 extends over 12 amino acids. The germline V gene has CDR1 MDHEN and CDR2 SYDVKM.